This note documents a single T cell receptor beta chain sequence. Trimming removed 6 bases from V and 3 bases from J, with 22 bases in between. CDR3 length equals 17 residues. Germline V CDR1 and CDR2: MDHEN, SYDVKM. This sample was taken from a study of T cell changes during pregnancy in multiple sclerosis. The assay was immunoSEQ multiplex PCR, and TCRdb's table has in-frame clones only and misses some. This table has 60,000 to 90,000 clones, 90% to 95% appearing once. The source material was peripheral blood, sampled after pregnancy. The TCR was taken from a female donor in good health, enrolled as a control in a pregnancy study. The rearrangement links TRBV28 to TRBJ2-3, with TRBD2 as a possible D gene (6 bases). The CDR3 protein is CASSQGGKGGWTDTQYF. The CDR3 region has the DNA TGTGCCAGCAGCCAGGGCGGGAAGGGTGGATGGACAGATACGCAGTATTTT.